A selection of T cell receptor beta chains follows, all from one sample in a study of T cell responses to AZD1222 COVID-19 vaccine. Using immunoSEQ multiplex PCR, the repertoire was profiled, and TCRdb retains in-frame clones only, with some absent. The table has over 60,000 clones, around 87% seen once. The specimen comprised peripheral blood, sampled on day 0 of AZD1222 vaccination. The receptors shown here come from an adult in good health. Each CDR3 is given with its conserved first and last residue. The D gene is left open where the match is weak. Only some rows state a clone size, as once, few, many or a class for expanded clones.

DNA | CDR3 | D | J | V | size
TGTGCCAGCAGTTCAGTGTCAACTAATGAAAAACTGTTTTTT | CASSSVSTNEKLFF | NA | TRBJ1-4 | TRBV2 | once
TGCAGCGTTGCTCAAGGGTCTTCACAAGCTTTCTTT | CSVAQGSSQAFF | NA | TRBJ1-1 | TRBV29-1 | NA
TGTGCCAGTGATTCTCGAGGCGGAACTGAAGCTTTCTTT | CASDSRGGTEAFF | NA | TRBJ1-1 | TRBV19 | NA
TGTGCCAGCAGCGTAGTAGGGAGCTCCTACAATGAGCAGTTCTTC | CASSVVGSSYNEQFF | NA | TRBJ2-1 | TRBV9 | once
TGTGCCAGCAGTTACGGGGCTATGAGGACAGATACGCAGTATTTT | CASSYGAMRTDTQYF | NA | TRBJ2-3 | TRBV6-5 | NA
TGTGCCAGCAGCTTAGGACCAGGGCAGTCCTACGAGCAGTACTTC | CASSLGPGQSYEQYF | NA | TRBJ2-7 | TRBV7-2 | NA
TGTGCCAGCAGTCTGGGAGAATTCACTGAAGCTTTCTTT | CASSLGEFTEAFF | NA | TRBJ1-1 | TRBV6-5 | NA
TGTGCCTGGAGTGGGGGTAGCGGGAACACAGATACGCAGTATTTT | CAWSGGSGNTDTQYF | TRBD2 | TRBJ2-3 | TRBV30 | NA
TGTGCCAGCAGCCAAGGAGGTTCGCGAACGCCGTACGAGCAGTACTTC | CASSQGGSRTPYEQYF | NA | TRBJ2-7 | TRBV3-1/TRBV3-2 | NA
TGTGCCAGCAGATCCGGGATTACCTTCACAGATACGCAGTATTTT | CASRSGITFTDTQYF | NA | TRBJ2-3 | TRBV6-5 | NA
TGTGCCAGCAGCCCACGGTTAGGGATGAACACTGAAGCTTTCTTT | CASSPRLGMNTEAFF | NA | TRBJ1-1 | TRBV9 | NA
TGTGCCAGCAGCCGCCTTGGGAATTACGGCACAGATACGCAGTATTTT | CASSRLGNYGTDTQYF | NA | TRBJ2-3 | TRBV9 | NA
TGTGCCAGCAGCGTCGGACCCCTGAACACTGAAGCTTTCTTT | CASSVGPLNTEAFF | NA | TRBJ1-1 | TRBV9 | NA
TGCAGCGTTGAAGATCTACAGGCCGCTAACTATGGCTACACCTTC | CSVEDLQAANYGYTF | NA | TRBJ1-2 | TRBV29-1 | NA
TGTGCCAGCCGCAGACAGGGGAGCTCCTATAATTCACCCCTCCACTTT | CASRRQGSSYNSPLHF | TRBD1 | TRBJ1-6 | TRBV2 | once
TGCGCCAGCACTCTCGGCAGGCCCAATCAGCCCCAGCATTTT | CASTLGRPNQPQHF | NA | TRBJ1-5 | TRBV10-1 | NA
TGTGCCAGCAGCTTAGAGTTTGTAGCAGATACGCAGTATTTT | CASSLEFVADTQYF | NA | TRBJ2-3 | TRBV11-2 | NA
TGTGCCAGTAATAACTCGACAGAGTTCACAGATACGCAGTATTTT | CASNNSTEFTDTQYF | NA | TRBJ2-3 | TRBV19 | NA
TGTGCCAGCAGCTTGAGAGGAGGGAACTATGGCTACACCTTC | CASSLRGGNYGYTF | NA | TRBJ1-2 | TRBV5-6 | NA
TGTGCCAGCAGTGACGAGGGGGCTGGCTACAATGAGCAGTTCTTC | CASSDEGAGYNEQFF | TRBD1 | TRBJ2-1 | TRBV6-4 | NA
TGTGCCAGCAGCTTAGGCCGGGACACCTATGGCTACACCTTC | CASSLGRDTYGYTF | NA | TRBJ1-2 | TRBV5-6 | NA
TGCGCCAGCAGCCCCCTACCAACCACAGGGCCAGACGGCTACACCTTC | CASSPLPTTGPDGYTF | NA | TRBJ1-2 | TRBV5-1 | NA
TGTGCCAGCAGCCAGACGGGACAAAGATCTCAAGAGACCCAGTACTTC | CASSQTGQRSQETQYF | NA | TRBJ2-5 | TRBV14 | NA
TGTGCCTGGAGTGTCCAGGGGGACGGCTACACCTTC | CAWSVQGDGYTF | TRBD1 | TRBJ1-2 | TRBV30 | NA
TGTGCCAGCAGTTACTCGCGCAGACTGAGTGGGACCTACGAGCAGTACTTC | CASSYSRRLSGTYEQYF | NA | TRBJ2-7 | TRBV6-2/TRBV6-3 | NA
TGCGCCAGCAGCTTACAGGGTGGCGAAAAACTGTTTTTT | CASSLQGGEKLFF | NA | TRBJ1-4 | TRBV5-1 | NA
TGTGCCAGCAGTTTAGCCCCTCGGGAGCGGAACACCGGGGAGCTGTTTTTT | CASSLAPRERNTGELFF | NA | TRBJ2-2 | TRBV28 | NA
TGTGCCTGCAGGGAGGGGAGCAATCAGCCCCAGCATTTT | CACREGSNQPQHF | NA | TRBJ1-5 | TRBV2 | NA
TGCGCCAGCAGTGGAAGGACAGGGAACGCATTGGGCAATGAGCAGTTCTTC | CASSGRTGNALGNEQFF | TRBD1 | TRBJ2-1 | TRBV10-1 | NA
TGTGCCACCAGCAGAGATAGGGCAGGGACTAGGGATGGCTACACCTTC | CATSRDRAGTRDGYTF | NA | TRBJ1-2 | TRBV15 | NA